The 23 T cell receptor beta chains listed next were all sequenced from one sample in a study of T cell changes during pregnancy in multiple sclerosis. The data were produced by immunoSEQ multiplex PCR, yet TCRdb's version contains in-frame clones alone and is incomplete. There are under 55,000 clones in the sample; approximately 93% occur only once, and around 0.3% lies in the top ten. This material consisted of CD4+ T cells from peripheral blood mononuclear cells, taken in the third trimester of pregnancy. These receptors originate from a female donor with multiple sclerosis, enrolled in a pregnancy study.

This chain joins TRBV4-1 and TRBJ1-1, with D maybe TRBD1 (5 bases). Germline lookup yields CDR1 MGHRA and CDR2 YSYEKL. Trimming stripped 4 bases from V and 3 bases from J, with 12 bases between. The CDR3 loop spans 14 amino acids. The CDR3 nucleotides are TGCGCCAGCAGCCGGCAGGGTTTGGACACTGAAGCTTTCTTT. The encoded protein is CASSRQGLDTEAFF.

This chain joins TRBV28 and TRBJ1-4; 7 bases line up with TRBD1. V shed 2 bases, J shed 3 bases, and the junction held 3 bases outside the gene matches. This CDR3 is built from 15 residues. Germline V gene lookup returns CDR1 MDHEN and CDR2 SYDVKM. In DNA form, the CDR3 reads TGTGCCAGCAGTTTAGGCGGGACAGCTAATGAAAAACTGTTTTTT. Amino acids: CASSLGGTANEKLFF.

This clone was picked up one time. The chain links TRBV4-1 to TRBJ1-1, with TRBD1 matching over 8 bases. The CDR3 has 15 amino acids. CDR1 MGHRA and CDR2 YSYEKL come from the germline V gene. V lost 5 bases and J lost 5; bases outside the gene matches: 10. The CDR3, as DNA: TGCGCCAGCAGCTACGGACAGGGTGTGAGGACTGAAGCTTTCTTT. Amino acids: CASSYGQGVRTEAFF.

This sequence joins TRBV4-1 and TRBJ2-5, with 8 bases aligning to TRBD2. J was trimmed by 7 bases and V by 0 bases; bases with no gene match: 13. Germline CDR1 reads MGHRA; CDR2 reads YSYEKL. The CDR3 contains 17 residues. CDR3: CASSQETGRLAKGTQYF. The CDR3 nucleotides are TGCGCCAGCAGCCAAGAGACGGGTCGACTAGCGAAAGGGACCCAGTACTTC.

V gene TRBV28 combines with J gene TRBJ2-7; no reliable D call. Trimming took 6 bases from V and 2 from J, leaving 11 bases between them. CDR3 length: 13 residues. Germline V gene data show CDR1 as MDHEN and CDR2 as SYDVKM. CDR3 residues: CASSAPVTYEQYF. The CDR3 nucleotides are TGTGCCAGCAGCGCTCCGGTGACCTACGAGCAGTACTTC.

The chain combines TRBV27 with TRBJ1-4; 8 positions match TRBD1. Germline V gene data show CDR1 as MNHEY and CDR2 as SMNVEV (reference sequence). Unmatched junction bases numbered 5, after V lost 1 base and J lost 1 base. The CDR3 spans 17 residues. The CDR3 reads CASSLFPGGLTNEKLFF. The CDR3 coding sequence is TGTGCCAGCAGTTTATTCCCAGGGGGCTTAACTAATGAAAAACTGTTTTTT.

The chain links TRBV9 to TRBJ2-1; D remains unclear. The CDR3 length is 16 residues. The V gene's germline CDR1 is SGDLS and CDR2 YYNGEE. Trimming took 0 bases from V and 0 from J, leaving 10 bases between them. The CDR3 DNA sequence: TGTGCCAGCAGCGTAGTCTCGTCGAGCTCCTACAATGAGCAGTTCTTC. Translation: CASSVVSSSSYNEQFF.

The chain's CDR3 is CASNNGDLRDRGEAFF. CDR3 nucleotides: TGTGCCAGTAACAATGGGGACCTCCGGGACAGGGGTGAAGCTTTCTTT. The chain couples TRBV19 to TRBJ1-1, with 10 bases lining up with TRBD1. Unmatched junction bases numbered 15, after V lost 7 bases and J lost 7 bases. The germline CDR1 and CDR2 sequences are LNHDA and SQIVND (reference sequence). CDR3 length: 16 residues.

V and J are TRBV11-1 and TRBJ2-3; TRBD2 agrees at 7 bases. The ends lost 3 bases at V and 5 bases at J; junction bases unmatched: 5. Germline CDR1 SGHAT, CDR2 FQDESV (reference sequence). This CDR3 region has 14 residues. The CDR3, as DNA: TGTGCCAGCAGCTTCGGCGGGAGCGTAGATACGCAGTATTTT. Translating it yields CASSFGGSVDTQYF.

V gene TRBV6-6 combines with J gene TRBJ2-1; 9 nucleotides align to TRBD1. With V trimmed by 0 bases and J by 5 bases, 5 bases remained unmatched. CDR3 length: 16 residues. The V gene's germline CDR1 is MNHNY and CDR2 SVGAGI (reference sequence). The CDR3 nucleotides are TGTGCCAGCAGTTACTCGACAGGGGGGTTCAACAATGAGCAGTTCTTC. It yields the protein CASSYSTGGFNNEQFF.

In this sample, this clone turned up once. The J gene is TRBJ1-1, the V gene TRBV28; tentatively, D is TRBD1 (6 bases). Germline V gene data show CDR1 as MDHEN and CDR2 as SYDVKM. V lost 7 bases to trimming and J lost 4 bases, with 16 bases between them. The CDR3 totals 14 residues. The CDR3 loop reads CASTITGLGTEAFF. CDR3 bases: TGTGCCAGCACCATCACAGGGTTGGGCACTGAAGCTTTCTTT.

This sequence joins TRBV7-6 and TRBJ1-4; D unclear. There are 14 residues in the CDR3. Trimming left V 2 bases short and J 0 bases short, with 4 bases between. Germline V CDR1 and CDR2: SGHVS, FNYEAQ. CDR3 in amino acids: CASSLRATNEKLFF. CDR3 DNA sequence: TGTGCCAGCAGCTTAAGAGCAACTAATGAAAAACTGTTTTTT.

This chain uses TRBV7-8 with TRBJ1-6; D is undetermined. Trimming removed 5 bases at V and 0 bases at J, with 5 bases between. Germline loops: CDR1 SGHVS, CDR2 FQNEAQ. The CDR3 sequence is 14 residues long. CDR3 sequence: CASSRSSYNSPLHF. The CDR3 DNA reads TGTGCCAGCAGCAGGAGCTCCTATAATTCACCCCTCCACTTT. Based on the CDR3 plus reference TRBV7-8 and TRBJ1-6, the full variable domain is GAGVSQSPRYKVAKRGQDVALRCDPISGHVSLFWYQQALGQGPEFLTYFQNEAQLDKSGLPSDRFFAERPEGSVSTLKIQRTQQEDSAVYLCASSRSSYNSPLHFGNGTRLTVT.

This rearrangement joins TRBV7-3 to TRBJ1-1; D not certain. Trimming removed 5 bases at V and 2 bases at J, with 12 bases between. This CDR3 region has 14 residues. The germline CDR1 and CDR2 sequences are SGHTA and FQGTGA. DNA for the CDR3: TGTGCCAGCAGCCATCGGGGTTTCAACACTGAAGCTTTCTTT. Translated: CASSHRGFNTEAFF.

CDR3 protein: CASSARSTASSYEQYF. CDR3 in DNA: TGTGCCAGCAGCGCCAGATCGACGGCTAGCTCCTACGAGCAGTACTTC. The genes are TRBV9 and TRBJ2-7; no clear D gene. The CDR3 has 16 residues. Trimming cost V 3 bases and J 0 bases, with 16 bases left between them. Germline V lookup: CDR1 SGDLS, CDR2 YYNGEE.

The CDR3 sequence: CASSPGLAGGKRETQYF. CDR3 nucleotides: TGTGCCAGCAGCCCCGGGCTGGCTGGCGGGAAAAGGGAGACCCAGTACTTC. The J gene is TRBJ2-5, the V gene TRBV5-5, with D perhaps matching TRBD2 (6 bases). The V end lost 4 bases, the J end lost 5 bases, and 24 bases lay between the germline ends. The CDR3 runs 17 residues. Germline lookup yields CDR1 SGHKS and CDR2 YYEKEE (reference sequence).

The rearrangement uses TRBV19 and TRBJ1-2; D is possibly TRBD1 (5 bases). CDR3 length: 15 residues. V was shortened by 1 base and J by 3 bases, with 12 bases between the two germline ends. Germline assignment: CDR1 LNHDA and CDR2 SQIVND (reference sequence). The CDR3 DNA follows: TGTGCCAGTAGTATAGGGACATGGCTCGACTATGGCTACACCTTC. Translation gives CASSIGTWLDYGYTF.

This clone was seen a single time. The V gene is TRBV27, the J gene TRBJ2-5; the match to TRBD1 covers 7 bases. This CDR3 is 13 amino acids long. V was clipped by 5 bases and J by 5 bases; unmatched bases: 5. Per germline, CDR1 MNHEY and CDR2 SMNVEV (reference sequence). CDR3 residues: CASSARGYETQYF. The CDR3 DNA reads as TGTGCCAGCAGTGCCAGGGGGTACGAGACCCAGTACTTC.

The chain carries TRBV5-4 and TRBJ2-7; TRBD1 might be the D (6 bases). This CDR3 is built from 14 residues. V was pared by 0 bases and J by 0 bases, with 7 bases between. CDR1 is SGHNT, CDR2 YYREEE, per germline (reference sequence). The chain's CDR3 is CASSLGTASYEQYF. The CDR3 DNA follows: TGTGCCAGCAGCTTGGGGACAGCCTCCTACGAGCAGTACTTC.

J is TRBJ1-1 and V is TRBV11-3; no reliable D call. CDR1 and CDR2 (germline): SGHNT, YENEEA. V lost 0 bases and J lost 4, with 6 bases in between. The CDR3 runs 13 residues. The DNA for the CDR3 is TGTGCCAGCAGCTTAGAGCGAGTCACTGAAGCTTTCTTT. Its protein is CASSLERVTEAFF.

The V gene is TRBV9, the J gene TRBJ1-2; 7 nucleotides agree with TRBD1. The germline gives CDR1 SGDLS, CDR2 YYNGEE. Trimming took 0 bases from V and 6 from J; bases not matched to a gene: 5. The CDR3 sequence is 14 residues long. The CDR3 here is CASSVAAQGNGYTF. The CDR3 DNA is TGTGCCAGCAGCGTAGCGGCACAGGGGAATGGCTACACCTTC. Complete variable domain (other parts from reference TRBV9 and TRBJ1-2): DSGVTQTPKHLITATGQRVTLRCSPRSGDLSVYWYQQSLDQGLQFLIQYYNGEERAKGNILERFSAQQFPDLHSELNLSSLELGDSALYFCASSVAAQGNGYTFGSGTRLTVV.

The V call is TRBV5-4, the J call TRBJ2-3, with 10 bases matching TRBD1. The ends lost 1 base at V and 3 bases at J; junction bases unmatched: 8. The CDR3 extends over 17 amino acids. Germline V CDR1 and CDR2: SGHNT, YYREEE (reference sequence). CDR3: CASSLSVRDRGTDTQYF. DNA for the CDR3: TGTGCCAGCAGCTTGTCTGTGCGGGACAGGGGAACAGATACGCAGTATTTT.

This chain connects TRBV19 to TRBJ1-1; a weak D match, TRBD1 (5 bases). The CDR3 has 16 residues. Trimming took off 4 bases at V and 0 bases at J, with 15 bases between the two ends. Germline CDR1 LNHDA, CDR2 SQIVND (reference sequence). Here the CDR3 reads CASSNRLPGMNTEAFF. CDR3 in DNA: TGTGCCAGTAGTAACCGCTTACCAGGGATGAACACTGAAGCTTTCTTT.